What follows are 5 T cell receptor beta chains derived from one specimen sequenced in a study of blood T cell repertoires in COVID-19 (dated by TCRdb to the early 2020s). Receptor libraries were prepared by the immunoSEQ multiplex PCR assay. As stored in TCRdb, this immuneACCESS dataset retains in-frame rearrangements with V and J assigned. A fraction of the clones does not appear; measured against another copy, unresolved V genes explain less than half of the discrepancy, and the remainder lacks a known reason. The sample includes 110,000 or so clones, with 85% to 90% observed a single time. The ten most abundant clones make up about 5.5% of the sample. The specimen was peripheral blood. These receptors all come from a woman aged 55-75 years with COVID-19, enrolled during active disease.

This clone was counted a few times. The chain has TRBV5-1 and TRBJ1-3; no reliable D call. V lost 0 bases to trimming and J lost 0 bases, with 10 bases between them. The CDR3 totals 16 residues. Germline values: CDR1 SGHRS, CDR2 YFSETQ. The CDR3 region is CASSLVSPRSGNTIYF. The CDR3 region has the DNA TGCGCCAGCAGCTTGGTGAGTCCCCGCTCTGGAAACACCATATATTTT. Full variable domain (outside the CDR3, taken from reference TRBV5-1 and TRBJ1-3): KAGVTQTPRYLIKTRGQQVTLSCSPISGHRSVSWYQQTPGQGLQFLFEYFSETQRNKGNFPGRFSGRQFSNSRSEMNVSTLELGDSALYLCASSLVSPRSGNTIYFGEGSWLTVV.

This chain links TRBV19 with TRBJ2-7, with 8 bases matching TRBD1. Germline-derived CDR1 and CDR2 are LNHDA and SQIVND (reference sequence). The V and J ends lost 10 bases and 3 bases, in that order; junction bases with no gene match: 8. The CDR3 covers 13 residues. CDR3 sequence reads: CATAGTGFYEQYF. CDR3 in DNA: TGTGCCACCGCTGGGACAGGCTTCTACGAGCAGTACTTC.

In its sample, this clone was seen once. J is TRBJ2-1 and V is TRBV11-3; D possibly corresponds to TRBD1 (5 bases). Trimming removed 5 bases at V and 4 bases at J, with 18 bases between. The germline V gene has CDR1 SGHNT and CDR2 YENEEA. The CDR3 runs to 16 residues. The CDR3 region has the DNA TGTGCCAGCAGCCCGGGTCTGGGGCAAGATTACAATGAGCAGTTCTTC. The encoded protein is CASSPGLGQDYNEQFF.

The rearrangement uses TRBV28 and TRBJ1-2; 10 bases match TRBD1. The CDR3 loop spans 16 amino acids. Germline values: CDR1 MDHEN, CDR2 SYDVKM. V gave up 6 bases and J gave up 3 bases; unmatched junction bases: 10. Here the CDR3 DNA reads TGTGCCAGCAGCCGGGACAGGGGAAGGGCCTACTATGGCTACACCTTC. It encodes CASSRDRGRAYYGYTF.

The genes are TRBV23-1 and TRBJ1-2; D gene ambiguous. TRBV23-1 falls under the ORF class, with uncertain function. Trimming shortened V by 6 bases and J by 7 bases, and 33 bases separated the two germline ends. This CDR3 contains 19 residues. CDR3 coding DNA: TGCGCCAGCAGCCCTCGTCCGGTTGACTTGACCGATGAAATATGTGGCTACACCTTC. Translated: CASSPRPVDLTDEICGYTF.